Each of the 7 T cell receptor beta chains below was sequenced from the same sample in a study of naive and memory T cell subsets. The SP2 primer and nested alpha and beta constant region primers amplified ligated cDNA in four rounds. TCRdb used MiXCR to reprocess the 5' RACE reads, holding one entry per CDR3 protein. The table includes over 45,000 distinct CDR3 sequences, about 8.3% detected once. An oligonucleotide containing a UMI was ligated to the 3' end of TCR cDNA. The receptors were sampled from a female donor in good health.

This clonotype was counted a few times. This chain joins TRBV27 and TRBJ1-6; D possibly corresponds to TRBD1 (6 bases). In germline, CDR1 is MNHEY, CDR2 SMNVEV (reference sequence). The CDR3 totals 14 residues. Trimming pared 6 bases from V and 4 bases from J, leaving 10 bases between. CDR3 region: CASSIQGYNSPLHF. In nucleotides, the CDR3 is TGTGCCAGCAGCATACAGGGATATAATTCACCCCTCCACTTT.

Details on this clonotype: Since a much larger clone is just one base distant, this may be a read error. The rearrangement joins TRBV6-5 to TRBJ1-6; unclear D gene. V gave up 4 bases and J gave up 14 bases, with 18 bases separating them. The CDR3 is 14 residues long. CDR1 is MNHEY and CDR2 is SVGAGI in the germline V gene. The CDR3 is CASSFQEIRSTLHF. The DNA of the CDR3 is TGTGCCAGCAGTTTTCAGGAGATCAGGTCAACCCTCCACTTT.

This clonotype was seen at least ten times. This chain uses TRBV29-1 with TRBJ1-1, with TRBD1 identical over 8 bases. After removal of 6 bases from V and 4 bases from J, the junction contained 13 bases not matched to a gene. CDR1 is SQVTM, CDR2 ANQGSEA, per germline. The CDR3 consists of 15 residues. CDR3 loop: CSVTIRPDRGTEAFF. The DNA of the CDR3 is TGCAGCGTCACTATAAGACCCGACAGGGGCACTGAAGCTTTCTTT.

This clonotype was counted at least ten times. This chain joins TRBV27 and TRBJ1-5; TRBD1 might be the D (5 bases). The CDR3 runs 12 residues. Germline lookup yields CDR1 MNHEY and CDR2 SMNVEV (reference sequence). V lost 7 bases and J 3 bases, leaving 7 bases between the germline ends. For the CDR3, the DNA is TGTGCCAGCACGGGGGTCAATCAGCCCCAGCATTTT. Its translation is CASTGVNQPQHF.

This clonotype was detected many times. The V call is TRBV12-3 or TRBV12-4, the J call TRBJ1-1, with D unclear. The CDR3 extends over 13 amino acids. The V and J ends lost 5 bases and 0 bases respectively, with 7 bases between them. For the CDR3, the DNA is TGTGCCAGCAGTCCCCGATTGAACACTGAAGCTTTCTTT. It specifies CASSPRLNTEAFF.

This clonotype was counted between two and nine times. The chain's CDR3 is CASSPLGDRGLGEQFF. Written as DNA, the CDR3 is TGTGCCAGCAGCCCCTTGGGGGACAGGGGGCTAGGGGAGCAGTTCTTC. The rearrangement links TRBV11-2 to TRBJ2-1; TRBD1 matches 12 bases. Germline CDR1 and CDR2: SGHAT and FQNNGV. Unmatched junction bases numbered 12, after V lost 5 bases and J lost 10 bases. The CDR3 is made up of 16 amino acids.

In its sample, this clonotype was seen many times. This rearrangement joins TRBV6-1 to TRBJ1-1; no clear D. V was clipped by 7 bases and J by 0 bases, with 21 bases between them. The CDR3 runs to 17 residues. Germline CDR1 is MNHNS and CDR2 is SASEGT. CDR3 residues: CASTEWARGLMNTEAFF. CDR3 sequence (DNA): TGTGCCAGCACCGAGTGGGCCCGCGGGCTTATGAACACTGAAGCTTTCTTT.